This is a list of T cell receptor beta chains from one sample in a study of cytomegalovirus exposure and HLA in healthy donors. Sequenced by immunoSEQ multiplex PCR; TCRdb stores in-frame clones only, minus some. The sample gives about 140,000 clones, around 65% of which show up once; roughly 6% is in the top ten. Sequences were obtained from PBMCs. Receptors originate from a woman between 55 and 75 years old in good health and CMV-seronegative. Both conserved end residues are trimmed from each CDR3.

>TRBJ2-3|TRBV5-1|13
ASSPAHSYTDTQY
>TRBJ2-2|TRBV28|13
ASSGNRGLTGELF
>TRBJ1-2|TRBV2|11
ASSEVVRGGYT
>TRBJ2-7|TRBV19|13
ASSIHLDRGYEQY
>TRBJ2-1|TRBV7-2|12
ASSPDRGYNEQF
>TRBJ2-1|TRBV19|10
ASRDRAWEQF
>TRBJ2-3|TRBV7-3|16
ASSLTSLSGGRTDTQY
>TRBJ2-7|TRBV29-1|9
SVSSGYEQY
>TRBJ2-5|TRBV28|12
ASSSMTSEETQY
>TRBJ1-3|TRBV25-1|14
ASSEWQGSSGNTIY
>TRBJ2-1|TRBV9|12
ASSVGSSYNEQF
>TRBJ2-5|TRBV20-1|9
SAAGGETQY
>TRBJ2-1|TRBV28|13
ASSLEAGPYNEQF
>TRBJ1-2|TRBV4-1|16
ASSQPGQGRDRGYGYT
>TRBJ2-1|TRBV5-6|16
ASSLRTSGGAWNNEQF
>TRBJ2-1|TRBV6-7|13
ASSYRGRAYNEQF
>TRBJ2-7|TRBV7-9|14
SSSLGGGGFAYEQY
>TRBJ2-7|TRBV7-2|9
ASSSVYEQY
>TRBJ2-2|TRBV2|14
ASSVLGQLNTGELF
>TRBJ2-2|TRBV6-6|12
ASSQGTNTGELF